These T cell receptor beta chains were read from a single sample in a study of blood T cell repertoires in COVID-19. Measured with immunoSEQ multiplex PCR; TCRdb has only the in-frame clones, and not every one. The sample lists 240,000 or so clones, 70% to 80% occurring once. What was sequenced was peripheral blood. Every receptor here comes from a woman of 80 years or more with acute or convalescent COVID-19. CDR3s include the opening cysteine and the closing phenylalanine or tryptophan. Each record gives: J gene, clone size, D gene, V gene, CDR3 protein, CDR3 DNA. A D gene is named only where the DNA matches it firmly. A clone size is listed for some rows: how often the clone was seen (once, few, many), or a class if it is expanded.

j_gene: TRBJ1-5
abundance: many
d_gene: TRBD1
v_gene: TRBV28
CDR3aa: CASSFWSEDRAQPQHF
CDR3nt: TGTGCCAGCAGTTTTTGGTCCGAGGACAGGGCCCAGCCCCAGCATTTT

j_gene: TRBJ2-1
abundance: .
d_gene: .
v_gene: TRBV5-1
CDR3aa: CASSFRLPRDEQFF
CDR3nt: TGCGCCAGCAGCTTCAGACTGCCACGGGATGAGCAGTTCTTC

j_gene: TRBJ2-7
abundance: .
d_gene: TRBD1
v_gene: TRBV7-8
CDR3aa: CASSLGAWTGAREQYF
CDR3nt: TGTGCCAGCAGCTTAGGGGCGTGGACAGGGGCGAGGGAGCAGTACTTC

j_gene: TRBJ2-1
abundance: medium-sized
d_gene: TRBD1
v_gene: TRBV6-6
CDR3aa: CASNEQGNNEQFF
CDR3nt: TGTGCCAGCAATGAACAGGGGAACAATGAGCAGTTCTTC

j_gene: TRBJ1-2
abundance: few
d_gene: TRBD1
v_gene: TRBV6-2/TRBV6-3
CDR3aa: CASSYLGTGTVNGYTF
CDR3nt: TGTGCCAGCAGTTACCTCGGGACAGGCACTGTTAATGGCTACACCTTC

j_gene: TRBJ2-3
abundance: .
d_gene: TRBD1
v_gene: TRBV2
CDR3aa: CASRETGRDTQYF
CDR3nt: TGTGCCAGCAGAGAGACAGGGCGAGATACGCAGTATTTT

j_gene: TRBJ1-2
abundance: once
d_gene: TRBD1
v_gene: TRBV5-5
CDR3aa: CASSLSGTGGSWGYTF
CDR3nt: TGTGCCAGCAGCTTGTCCGGGACAGGGGGGTCCTGGGGCTACACCTTC

j_gene: TRBJ1-2
abundance: once
d_gene: .
v_gene: TRBV7-9
CDR3aa: CASSSQDHGYTF
CDR3nt: TGTGCCAGCAGCTCTCAGGATCATGGCTACACCTTC

j_gene: TRBJ2-5
abundance: .
d_gene: TRBD1
v_gene: TRBV14
CDR3aa: CASSRDRGVMETQYF
CDR3nt: TGTGCCAGCAGCAGAGACAGGGGAGTAATGGAGACCCAGTACTTC

j_gene: TRBJ2-5
abundance: .
d_gene: TRBD1
v_gene: TRBV5-4
CDR3aa: CASSTRDSQETQYF
CDR3nt: TGTGCCAGCAGCACCCGGGACAGCCAAGAGACCCAGTACTTC

j_gene: TRBJ2-1
abundance: .
d_gene: .
v_gene: TRBV5-1
CDR3aa: CASSFQDGSSYNEQFF
CDR3nt: TGCGCCAGCAGCTTCCAGGACGGGAGCTCCTACAATGAGCAGTTCTTC

j_gene: TRBJ2-3
abundance: .
d_gene: .
v_gene: TRBV7-9
CDR3aa: CASSFGGGVGDTQYF
CDR3nt: TGTGCCAGCAGCTTTGGGGGAGGAGTAGGAGATACGCAGTATTTT

j_gene: TRBJ2-2
abundance: few
d_gene: .
v_gene: TRBV10-2
CDR3aa: CASSDARGRTGELFF
CDR3nt: TGCGCCAGCAGTGACGCAAGGGGCAGAACCGGGGAGCTGTTTTTT

j_gene: TRBJ1-5
abundance: .
d_gene: .
v_gene: TRBV2
CDR3aa: CASSGIISNQPQHF
CDR3nt: TGTGCCAGCAGTGGTATAATCAGCAATCAGCCCCAGCATTTT

j_gene: TRBJ1-2
abundance: .
d_gene: .
v_gene: TRBV2
CDR3aa: CASSGGGTGKGYGYTF
CDR3nt: TGTGCCAGCAGTGGGGGGGGAACAGGCAAAGGCTATGGCTACACCTTC

j_gene: TRBJ2-3
abundance: .
d_gene: TRBD1
v_gene: TRBV27
CDR3aa: CASSPRTGATSSDFF
CDR3nt: TGTGCCAGCAGTCCTCGGACAGGGGCGACCTCAAGTGACTTTTTT

j_gene: TRBJ1-1
abundance: few
d_gene: TRBD1
v_gene: TRBV5-1
CDR3aa: CASSSQGGNTEAFF
CDR3nt: TGCGCCAGCAGTTCCCAGGGGGGGAACACTGAAGCTTTCTTT

j_gene: TRBJ2-3
abundance: .
d_gene: .
v_gene: TRBV7-2
CDR3aa: CASSLGGLATDTQYF
CDR3nt: TGTGCCAGCAGCTTAGGAGGGCTAGCAACCGATACGCAGTATTTT

j_gene: TRBJ1-5
abundance: .
d_gene: .
v_gene: TRBV15
CDR3aa: CATSRAFLQPQHF
CDR3nt: TGTGCCACCAGCAGAGCTTTTCTTCAGCCCCAGCATTTT

j_gene: TRBJ1-6
abundance: .
d_gene: .
v_gene: TRBV6-5
CDR3aa: CASSYFTDKNSPLHF
CDR3nt: TGTGCCAGCAGTTACTTTACAGACAAAAATTCACCCCTCCACTTT

j_gene: TRBJ1-2
abundance: .
d_gene: .
v_gene: TRBV11-2
CDR3aa: CASSSSTGFGGYTF
CDR3nt: TGTGCCAGCAGCTCAAGCACAGGGTTTGGAGGCTACACCTTC

j_gene: TRBJ2-7
abundance: few
d_gene: .
v_gene: TRBV29-1
CDR3aa: CSVAVSGAAYEQYF
CDR3nt: TGCAGCGTGGCGGTTAGCGGAGCCGCCTACGAGCAGTACTTC

j_gene: TRBJ2-5
abundance: .
d_gene: .
v_gene: TRBV10-2
CDR3aa: CASGQIQETQYF
CDR3nt: TGCGCCAGCGGACAGATCCAAGAGACCCAGTACTTC

j_gene: TRBJ2-7
abundance: .
d_gene: TRBD1
v_gene: TRBV7-2
CDR3aa: CASSLVDRGNYEQYF
CDR3nt: TGTGCCAGCAGCTTAGTGGACAGGGGGAACTACGAGCAGTACTTC

j_gene: TRBJ2-7
abundance: .
d_gene: .
v_gene: TRBV7-8
CDR3aa: CASSFRTASYEQYF
CDR3nt: TGTGCCAGCAGCTTCCGGACAGCGAGCTACGAGCAGTACTTC

j_gene: TRBJ2-5
abundance: .
d_gene: TRBD1
v_gene: TRBV5-4
CDR3aa: CASSPDRGYQETQYF
CDR3nt: TGTGCCAGCAGCCCGGACAGGGGTTACCAAGAGACCCAGTACTTC

j_gene: TRBJ1-4
abundance: .
d_gene: .
v_gene: TRBV7-2
CDR3aa: CASSPQGAGNEKLFF
CDR3nt: TGTGCCAGCAGCCCCCAAGGAGCTGGCAATGAAAAACTGTTTTTT

j_gene: TRBJ2-7
abundance: .
d_gene: TRBD1
v_gene: TRBV28
CDR3aa: CASSPLGTGASYEQYF
CDR3nt: TGTGCCAGCAGTCCACTCGGGACAGGGGCATCCTACGAGCAGTACTTC

j_gene: TRBJ1-1
abundance: .
d_gene: TRBD1
v_gene: TRBV10-3
CDR3aa: CAISFQGDTEAFF
CDR3nt: TGTGCCATCAGCTTCCAGGGGGACACTGAAGCTTTCTTT

j_gene: TRBJ2-1
abundance: .
d_gene: TRBD2
v_gene: TRBV3-1/TRBV3-2
CDR3aa: CASSPTGTTHNEQFF
CDR3nt: TGTGCCAGCAGCCCTACCGGGACTACTCACAATGAGCAGTTCTTC

j_gene: TRBJ1-1
abundance: .
d_gene: .
v_gene: TRBV6-5
CDR3aa: CASRPTGLREGGAFF
CDR3nt: TGTGCCAGCAGACCGACTGGGCTCCGGGAAGGGGGAGCTTTCTTT

j_gene: TRBJ2-7
abundance: .
d_gene: TRBD2
v_gene: TRBV5-6
CDR3aa: CASSLRGRVVYEQYF
CDR3nt: TGTGCCAGCAGCTTGCGAGGGAGGGTAGTGTACGAGCAGTACTTC

j_gene: TRBJ2-1
abundance: .
d_gene: TRBD2
v_gene: TRBV18
CDR3aa: CASSSGLAGVGYNEQFF
CDR3nt: TGTGCCAGCTCATCGGGACTAGCGGGAGTCGGGTACAATGAGCAGTTCTTC

j_gene: TRBJ2-1
abundance: .
d_gene: .
v_gene: TRBV6-2/TRBV6-3
CDR3aa: CASSPHTSAGHYNEQFF
CDR3nt: TGTGCCAGCAGCCCCCACACCAGCGCGGGGCACTACAATGAGCAGTTCTTC

j_gene: TRBJ1-6
abundance: .
d_gene: TRBD1
v_gene: TRBV7-9
CDR3aa: CASSISTGTGDSPLHF
CDR3nt: TGTGCCAGCAGCATTAGTACCGGGACAGGGGATTCACCCCTCCACTTT

j_gene: TRBJ2-6
abundance: few
d_gene: TRBD1
v_gene: TRBV7-2
CDR3aa: CASSYTTTGAGANVLTF
CDR3nt: TGTGCCAGCAGCTACACGACCACAGGGGCTGGGGCCAACGTCCTGACTTTC

j_gene: TRBJ2-7
abundance: .
d_gene: .
v_gene: TRBV7-2
CDR3aa: CASSLDPNRGEQYF
CDR3nt: TGTGCCAGCAGCTTAGACCCGAACCGGGGCGAGCAGTACTTC

j_gene: TRBJ1-5
abundance: .
d_gene: TRBD1
v_gene: TRBV2
CDR3aa: CASTGGTRNQPQHF
CDR3nt: TGTGCCAGCACAGGGGGTACGCGGAATCAGCCCCAGCATTTT

j_gene: TRBJ2-7
abundance: few
d_gene: TRBD1
v_gene: TRBV7-2
CDR3aa: CASSLGGQGRYEQYF
CDR3nt: TGTGCCAGCAGCTTAGGAGGACAGGGGCGGTACGAGCAGTACTTC

j_gene: TRBJ2-1
abundance: few
d_gene: .
v_gene: TRBV19
CDR3aa: CASGQYGGSGYNEQFF
CDR3nt: TGTGCCAGTGGTCAGTACGGGGGTAGCGGATACAATGAGCAGTTCTTC

j_gene: TRBJ1-6
abundance: .
d_gene: TRBD1
v_gene: TRBV6-5
CDR3aa: CASRVGQGAISPLHF
CDR3nt: TGTGCCAGCAGGGTTGGACAGGGGGCAATTTCACCCCTCCACTTT

j_gene: TRBJ2-5
abundance: .
d_gene: TRBD2
v_gene: TRBV7-3
CDR3aa: CASSLTGTSGETQYF
CDR3nt: TGTGCCAGCAGCTTAACCGGGACTAGCGGGGAGACCCAGTACTTC

j_gene: TRBJ2-2
abundance: .
d_gene: .
v_gene: TRBV5-1
CDR3aa: CASSLGTSAGRGGELFF
CDR3nt: TGCGCCAGCAGCTTGGGGACTTCTGCGGGGAGAGGCGGGGAGCTGTTTTTT

j_gene: TRBJ1-1
abundance: .
d_gene: .
v_gene: TRBV18
CDR3aa: CASSPRQQNTEAFF
CDR3nt: TGTGCCAGCTCACCCAGACAGCAGAACACTGAAGCTTTCTTT

j_gene: TRBJ1-1
abundance: once
d_gene: .
v_gene: TRBV4-1
CDR3aa: CASSQDSLNRPAKISGAFF
CDR3nt: TGCGCCAGCAGCCAAGATAGCCTGAACAGGCCCGCAAAAATTAGTGGAGCTTTCTTT

j_gene: TRBJ1-2
abundance: once
d_gene: .
v_gene: TRBV6-5
CDR3aa: CASSQTGDGYTF
CDR3nt: TGTGCCAGCAGTCAAACAGGAGATGGCTACACCTTC

j_gene: TRBJ2-3
abundance: .
d_gene: .
v_gene: TRBV5-4
CDR3aa: CASSLRQADYTDTQYF
CDR3nt: TGTGCCAGCAGCCTCAGACAGGCCGACTACACAGATACGCAGTATTTT

j_gene: TRBJ2-2
abundance: .
d_gene: .
v_gene: TRBV14
CDR3aa: CASSRRTAANTGELFF
CDR3nt: TGTGCCAGCAGCCGCAGGACTGCCGCGAACACCGGGGAGCTGTTTTTT

j_gene: TRBJ2-1
abundance: once
d_gene: TRBD1
v_gene: TRBV9
CDR3aa: CASSVPQGGYNEQFF
CDR3nt: TGTGCCAGCAGCGTTCCACAGGGGGGCTACAATGAGCAGTTCTTC

j_gene: TRBJ1-6
abundance: few
d_gene: TRBD1
v_gene: TRBV2
CDR3aa: CASSPSRTGYNSPLHF
CDR3nt: TGTGCCAGCAGTCCGTCTCGGACAGGGTATAATTCACCCCTCCACTTT

j_gene: TRBJ1-1
abundance: .
d_gene: .
v_gene: TRBV3-1/TRBV3-2
CDR3aa: CASSAGTSTLNTEAFF
CDR3nt: TGTGCCAGCAGCGCCGGGACATCTACCCTGAACACTGAAGCTTTCTTT

j_gene: TRBJ1-1
abundance: .
d_gene: TRBD1
v_gene: TRBV6-6
CDR3aa: CASSYASAGGTEAFF
CDR3nt: TGTGCCAGCAGTTACGCCTCGGCAGGGGGCACTGAAGCTTTCTTT

j_gene: TRBJ1-1
abundance: few
d_gene: .
v_gene: TRBV4-1
CDR3aa: CASSHRDTEAFF
CDR3nt: TGCGCCAGCAGCCACCGGGACACGGAAGCTTTCTTT

j_gene: TRBJ2-5
abundance: .
d_gene: TRBD2
v_gene: TRBV9
CDR3aa: CASSSRGGSETQYF
CDR3nt: TGTGCCAGCAGCTCCCGGGGGGGCAGCGAGACCCAGTACTTC

j_gene: TRBJ1-5
abundance: .
d_gene: .
v_gene: TRBV6-5
CDR3aa: CASSYSREAVQPQHF
CDR3nt: TGTGCCAGCAGTTACTCACGTGAAGCTGTTCAGCCCCAGCATTTT

j_gene: TRBJ1-1
abundance: .
d_gene: TRBD1
v_gene: TRBV29-1
CDR3aa: CSVYRTGNTEAFF
CDR3nt: TGCAGCGTTTACAGGACAGGCAACACTGAAGCTTTCTTT

j_gene: TRBJ2-7
abundance: .
d_gene: TRBD1
v_gene: TRBV24-1
CDR3aa: CATSDRTGEQYF
CDR3nt: TGTGCCACCAGTGACCGGACAGGGGAGCAGTACTTC

j_gene: TRBJ1-3
abundance: .
d_gene: .
v_gene: TRBV18
CDR3aa: CASSPERRSLGNTIYF
CDR3nt: TGTGCCAGCTCACCCGAACGGCGGAGCCTCGGAAACACCATATATTTT